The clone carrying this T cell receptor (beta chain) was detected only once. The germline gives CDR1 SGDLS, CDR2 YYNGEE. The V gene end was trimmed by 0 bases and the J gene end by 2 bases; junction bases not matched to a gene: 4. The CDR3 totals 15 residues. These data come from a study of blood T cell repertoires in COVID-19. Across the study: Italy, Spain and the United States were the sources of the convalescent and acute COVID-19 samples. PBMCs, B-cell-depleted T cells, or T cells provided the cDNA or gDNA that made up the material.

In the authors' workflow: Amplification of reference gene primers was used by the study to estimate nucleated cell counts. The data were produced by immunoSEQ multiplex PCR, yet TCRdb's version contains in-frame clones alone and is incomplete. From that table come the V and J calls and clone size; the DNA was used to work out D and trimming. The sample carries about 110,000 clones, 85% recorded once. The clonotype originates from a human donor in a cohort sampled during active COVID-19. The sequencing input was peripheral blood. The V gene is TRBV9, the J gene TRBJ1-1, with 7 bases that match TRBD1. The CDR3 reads CASSVGQGLNTEAFF. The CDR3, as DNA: TGTGCCAGCAGCGTAGGACAGGGCCTAAACACTGAAGCTTTCTTT.